The entry below gives a single T cell receptor (beta chain) sequence along with its context. Its antigen remains unidentified. TCRdb keeps only in-frame clones here, not all; method: immunoSEQ multiplex PCR. The table shows about 13,000 clones, with about 64% occurring only once. There are 12 residues in the CDR3. Germline V CDR1 and CDR2: KGHSH, LQKENI. These data come from a study of neoadjuvant anti-PD-1 for oral cavity cancer. General study results and limits: Higher pretreatment Treg/Th17 ratios tracked higher pretreatment blood clonality.

Time point given: after neoadjuvant nivolumab, at surgical resection. These newly diagnosed stage II-IVA oral cavity squamous cell carcinoma patients had no prior systemic or radiation treatment. These oral cavity squamous cell carcinomas were HPV-negative and locally advanced. The clonotype was recovered from a person aged 35 to 85 with oral cavity squamous cell carcinoma. The sequences come from PBMCs, collected after nivolumab (anti-PD-1) treatment. The chain is built from TRBV18 and TRBJ2-7, with a possible D match to TRBD1 (5 bases). The end of the DNA is better explained by TRBJ2-4, so the J call may be wrong. The DNA of the CDR3 is TGTGCCAGCTCTCCCGAAGACAGCATTCAGTACTTC. This codes for CASSPEDSIQYF.